Shown below are 20 T cell receptor beta chains from a single sample sequenced in a study of blood T cells in healthy people across ages. Alongside a J-beta primer mix, a sample-barcoded 5' primer served in a second PCR lasting roughly 6 to 11 cycles. TCRdb itself ran the 5' RACE reads through MiXCR, one entry per CDR3 protein. The sample carries 1,500,000 or so distinct CDR3 sequences, less than 45% recorded once. The specimen sequenced was blood. Receptors were obtained from a woman younger than 30 in good health.

The chain couples TRBV20-1 to TRBJ1-2; TRBD1 matches 8 bases. The CDR3 length is 13 residues. Per the germline V gene, CDR1 is DFQATT and CDR2 is SNEGSKA (reference sequence). Losses at the gene ends were 3 bases for V and 6 bases for J; bases not matched to a gene: 6. CDR3 sequence: CSARDREVDGYTF. The CDR3 coding sequence is TGCAGTGCTAGGGACAGGGAAGTCGATGGCTACACCTTC.

V usage is TRBV11-2 and J usage is TRBJ1-2, with 9 bases fitting TRBD1. CDR3 length equals 15 residues. Per the germline V gene, CDR1 is SGHAT and CDR2 is FQNNGV. V gave up 8 bases and J gave up 1 base; unmatched junction bases: 8. The CDR3: CASDKGQGNNYGYTF. The CDR3 DNA follows: TGTGCCAGCGACAAGGGACAGGGAAATAACTATGGCTACACCTTC.

The chain joins TRBV7-9 to TRBJ2-1; 9 bases are a match to TRBD2. This CDR3 has 16 amino acids. The J segment lost 7 bases and the V segment lost 5 bases, leaving 12 bases of the junction unmatched. Germline CDR1 is SEHNR and CDR2 is FQNEAQ (reference sequence). The DNA of the CDR3 is TGTGCCAGCAGCAGCTATAGCGGGAGTCGGTTGAATGAGCAGTTCTTC. The encoded protein is CASSSYSGSRLNEQFF.

The genes are TRBV6-2 or TRBV6-3 and TRBJ2-5; D is unresolved. Germline V gene lookup returns CDR1 MNHEY and CDR2 SVGEGT. This CDR3 is 14 amino acids long. V was cut by 0 bases and J by 0 bases, with 5 bases left in between. In DNA form, the CDR3 reads TGTGCCAGCAGTTACTCGAGCCACCAAGAGACCCAGTACTTC. This gives the protein CASSYSSHQETQYF.

The chain employs TRBV5-1 and TRBJ2-7; TRBD2 matches 11 bases. Looked up from germline, CDR1 is SGHRS and CDR2 is YFSETQ. V shed 0 bases and J 3 bases; nucleotides not matched to a gene: 8. CDR3 size: 17 residues. The CDR3: CASSLAEGTSGIYEQYF. DNA for the CDR3: TGCGCCAGCAGCTTGGCGGAGGGGACTAGCGGAATCTACGAGCAGTACTTC.

The CDR3 sequence is CASSGDRSGSPYEQYF. CDR3 sequence (DNA): TGCGCCAGCAGCGGAGACAGGTCGGGGTCTCCCTACGAGCAGTACTTC. The chain joins TRBV5-1 to TRBJ2-7; tentative D call: TRBD1 (6 bases). CDR3 length: 16 amino acids. CDR1 and CDR2 from the germline V gene are SGHRS and YFSETQ. Trimming left V 4 bases short and J 2 bases short, with 19 bases between.

This chain uses TRBV9 with TRBJ1-2, with D tentatively TRBD1 (5 bases). The V gene lost 3 bases and the J gene lost 1 base, with 13 bases spanning the gap. In germline, CDR1 is SGDLS, CDR2 YYNGEE. The CDR3 totals 15 residues. CDR3 in amino acids: CASSGGHINNYGYTF. The CDR3 nucleotides read TGTGCCAGCAGCGGAGGACACATCAATAACTATGGCTACACCTTC.

This chain joins TRBV7-6 and TRBJ1-1, with D unresolved. Trimming pared 5 bases from V and 3 bases from J, leaving 10 bases between. This CDR3 comprises 13 residues. CDR1 SGHVS and CDR2 FNYEAQ come from the germline V gene. The CDR3 reads CASSEQIYTEAFF. CDR3 DNA: TGTGCCAGCAGCGAACAAATTTACACTGAAGCTTTCTTT.

This clonotype was seen only a few times. The J gene is TRBJ1-5, the V gene TRBV6-1, with TRBD1 matching 8 bases. Losses at the gene ends were 3 bases for V and 0 bases for J; bases not matched to a gene: 4. Germline V gene sequence: CDR1 MNHNS, CDR2 SASEGT. This CDR3 has 16 residues. The CDR3 loop is CASSEGQAFSNQPQHF. The CDR3 nucleotides read TGTGCCAGCAGTGAGGGACAGGCCTTTAGCAATCAGCCCCAGCATTTT.

The CDR3 DNA reads TGCAGTGCTAGAGATTCCACTAGCGGGAACGTAGTTTTGCATGAGCAGTTCTTC. It translates to CSARDSTSGNVVLHEQFF. J is TRBJ2-1 and V is TRBV20-1, with 10 bases aligning to TRBD2. The V and J ends lost 0 bases and 8 bases, in that order; junction bases with no gene match: 16. This CDR3 spans 18 amino acids. The germline V gene encodes CDR1 DFQATT and CDR2 SNEGSKA (reference sequence).

The CDR3 loop reads CSARDARGETQYF. In nucleotides, the CDR3 is TGCAGTGCTAGAGACGCCAGGGGGGAGACCCAGTACTTC. V gene TRBV20-1 combines with J gene TRBJ2-7; TRBD1 agrees at 7 bases. Gene TRBJ2-5 matches the end of the DNA better, so the J call may be wrong. The V gene's germline CDR1 is DFQATT and CDR2 SNEGSKA (reference sequence). The CDR3 extends over 13 amino acids.

This clonotype was picked up a small number of times. The rearrangement joins TRBV4-3 to TRBJ2-1; a weak D match, TRBD2 (5 bases). The J call is doubtful: the DNA matches TRBJ2-7 better. In germline, CDR1 is LGHNA, CDR2 YSLEER. The CDR3 sequence is 17 residues long. In nucleotides, the CDR3 is TGCGCCAGCAGCCAGCCCCCAAGCCAGCGGCCCTACAATGAGCAGTACTTC. Protein sequence: CASSQPPSQRPYNEQYF.

Points on this clonotype: Its ends do not fully match the called genes, so a read error is possible. The chain uses TRBV7-7 and TRBJ2-5; D unclear. Germline CDR1 reads SSHAT; CDR2 reads FNYEAQ (reference sequence). This CDR3 is 13 amino acids long. Written as DNA, the CDR3 is TGTGCTAGCAGCTTAAGTTCTGTTGAGACCCAGTACTTC. This translates into CASSLSSVETQYF.

The gene calls are TRBV12-3 or TRBV12-4 and TRBJ2-5; no definite D call. The CDR3 runs 16 residues. Trimming cost V 0 bases and J 1 base, with 12 bases left between them. The CDR3 bases are TGTGCCAGCAGTTTAGCGTCCTCTTTTAGCCAAGAGACCCAGTACTTC. Its translation is CASSLASSFSQETQYF.

This sequence joins TRBV7-9 and TRBJ2-5; 16 nucleotides line up with TRBD2. The germline CDR1 and CDR2 sequences are SEHNR and FQNEAQ (reference sequence). The V and J ends lost 4 bases and 11 bases, in that order; junction bases with no gene match: 7. This CDR3 has 15 amino acids. The CDR3 bases are TGTGCCAGCAGCTCCGGGACTAGCGGGAGGGATGAGCAGTACTTC. Protein: CASSSGTSGRDEQYF.

This clonotype has more than one count but fewer than ten. J is TRBJ2-7 and V is TRBV29-1; tentatively, D is TRBD1 or TRBD2 (5 bases each). Trimming shortened V by 1 base and J by 2 bases, and 18 bases separated the two germline ends. From germline, CDR1 is SQVTM and CDR2 ANQGSEA. CDR3 length equals 16 residues. CDR3 protein: CSVEAAGVQGTYEQYF. The CDR3 DNA is TGCAGCGTTGAAGCGGCGGGTGTGCAGGGTACCTACGAGCAGTACTTC.

A word on this clonotype: The junction does not match germline at one end; this may be a read error. The gene calls are TRBV12-3 or TRBV12-4 and TRBJ1-1; 7 nucleotides line up with TRBD1. This CDR3 comprises 13 residues. DNA of the CDR3: TGTGCCCGCAGCCTGGCGGGGACAGCAGAAGCTTTCTTT. Translated: CARSLAGTAEAFF.

The V gene is TRBV5-1, the J gene TRBJ2-7, with 9 positions matching TRBD1. The CDR3 spans 14 residues. V dropped 6 bases and J dropped 5; count of bases not matched to a gene: 9. In germline, CDR1 is SGHRS, CDR2 YFSETQ. The DNA of the CDR3 is TGCGCCAGCAACTGGGGACAGGGCGTCCACGAGCAGTACTTC. This encodes CASNWGQGVHEQYF.

The chain is built from TRBV7-8 and TRBJ2-1, with a weak D call TRBD2 (5 bases). CDR1 SGHVS and CDR2 FQNEAQ come from the germline V gene. Trimming cost V 2 bases and J 4 bases, with 24 bases left between them. This CDR3 region has 19 residues. CDR3 residues: CASSLPHLLVAKDYNEQFF. The CDR3 bases are TGTGCCAGCAGCTTACCCCACCTACTAGTGGCAAAGGATTACAATGAGCAGTTCTTC.

The V and J genes are TRBV6-1 and TRBJ2-3, with unresolved D. V was cut by 10 bases and J by 3 bases, with 14 bases left in between. Germline V gives CDR1 MNHNS, CDR2 SASEGT. The CDR3 covers 13 residues. CDR3 DNA: TGTGCCACCGCCGCCCTTACTACAGATACGCAGTATTTT. It codes for CATAALTTDTQYF.